One and the same sample provided the 12 T cell receptor beta chains below, sequenced in a study of regulatory T cells in long-lasting Graves disease. Sample time point: persistent/refractory GD, antithyroid drugs over 5 years with positive TRAb. Extracted RNA from PBMCs served as the source of the TCR library. Building the TCR beta libraries relied on iRepertoire HTBI primers, and CDR3 regions underwent Arm-PCR. TCRdb ran MiXCR on the multiplex PCR reads and lists one entry per CDR3 protein. The sample includes hundreds of thousands of distinct CDR3 sequences, around 30% of them seen just once. The sequencing used peripheral blood mononuclear cells (PBMCs), collected when the disease was refractory, from a patient treated with antithyroid drugs. These receptors all come from a female donor with Graves disease.

CDR3 DNA: TGTGCCAGCAGTTTATCCCGGGGACAGTCTAGTTGGAATGAGCAGTTCTTC. It codes for CASSLSRGQSSWNEQFF. The V gene is TRBV27, the J gene TRBJ2-1, with 7 bases identical to TRBD1. The germline V gene has CDR1 MNHEY and CDR2 SMNVEV (reference sequence). The CDR3 loop spans 17 amino acids. Trimming removed 0 bases from V and 7 bases from J; junction bases left unmatched: 12.

This clonotype appeared a few times. The J gene is TRBJ2-7, the V gene TRBV29-1; TRBD1 agrees at 7 bases. This CDR3 is 14 amino acids long. Germline assignment: CDR1 SQVTM and CDR2 ANQGSEA. V shed 0 bases and J 1 base; nucleotides not matched to a gene: 3. CDR3 DNA: TGCAGCGTTGAAGATGGGGACAGATCCTACGAGCAGTACTTC. It encodes CSVEDGDRSYEQYF.

This chain links TRBV6-1 with TRBJ2-2; 8 nucleotides align to TRBD1. Trimming at V came to 5 bases and at J to 5 bases, leaving 7 bases not matched to a gene. There are 15 residues in the CDR3. Germline V gene sequence: CDR1 MNHNS, CDR2 SASEGT. The CDR3 spells CASSPRTGRTGELFF. As DNA, the CDR3 is TGTGCCAGCAGTCCCCGGACAGGGAGAACCGGGGAGCTGTTTTTT.

This clonotype was seen more than once but under ten times. V and J are TRBV28 and TRBJ1-5; D might be TRBD1 (6 bases). The CDR3 has 15 residues. Deletions cut 5 bases from V and 3 bases from J, with 14 bases between. The germline gives CDR1 MDHEN, CDR2 SYDVKM. CDR3 protein: CASSDGTLVNQPQHF. DNA of the CDR3: TGTGCCAGCAGTGATGGGACATTAGTCAATCAGCCCCAGCATTTT.

V and J are TRBV10-2 and TRBJ2-3, with a tentative D call TRBD1 (6 bases). CDR3 size: 15 residues. Trimming shortened V by 6 bases and J by 1 base, and 14 bases separated the two germline ends. Per germline, CDR1 WSHSY and CDR2 SAAADI. This chain's CDR3 is CASRNNRARTDTQYF. CDR3 DNA sequence: TGCGCCAGCAGGAACAACAGGGCCCGCACAGATACGCAGTATTTT.

V gene TRBV19 combines with J gene TRBJ1-5; D is undetermined. The germline gives CDR1 LNHDA, CDR2 SQIVND (reference sequence). This CDR3 has 15 residues. Between the trimmed V and J ends, which lost 1 base and 0 bases, there was a span of 7 bases. The CDR3 nucleotides read TGTGCCAGTAGTATAGTTGAGAATAGCAATCAGCCCCAGCATTTT. Protein sequence: CASSIVENSNQPQHF.

A remark on this clonotype: This may come from a read error, since a much larger clone is one base off. The V gene is TRBV12-3 or TRBV12-4, the J gene TRBJ1-4; 9 bases match TRBD1. The CDR3 covers 14 residues. Trimming took 6 bases from V and 5 from J; bases not matched to a gene: 4. In DNA, the CDR3 is TGTGCCAGCAGGTCGACAGGGGGAAATGAAAAACTGTTTTTT. Translating it yields CASRSTGGNEKLFF.

V gene TRBV29-1 combines with J gene TRBJ2-7; no clear D gene. The CDR3 runs 11 residues. V was clipped by 2 bases and J by 1 base, with 3 bases between them. Germline lookup yields CDR1 SQVTM and CDR2 ANQGSEA. CDR3 loop: CSVESSYEQYF. In DNA form, the CDR3 reads TGCAGCGTTGAATCTTCCTACGAGCAGTACTTC.

The rearrangement uses TRBV20-1 and TRBJ2-5, with TRBD1 as a possible D gene (5 bases). The CDR3 contains 12 residues. V lost 6 bases to trimming and J lost 4 bases, with 12 bases between them. The V gene's germline CDR1 is DFQATT and CDR2 SNEGSKA (reference sequence). The CDR3: CSAVRVSETQYF. CDR3 DNA: TGCAGTGCCGTCAGGGTATCAGAGACCCAGTACTTC.

This rearrangement joins TRBV10-3 to TRBJ2-7; 7 bases agree with TRBD2. Germline CDR1 ENHRY, CDR2 SYGVKD. Trimming at V came to 0 bases and at J to 3 bases, leaving 8 bases not matched to a gene. The CDR3 runs to 16 residues. For the CDR3, the DNA is TGTGCCATCAGTGAGTCGGACCCGGGGGGATTCTACGAGCAGTACTTC. Protein product: CAISESDPGGFYEQYF.

This sequence joins TRBV6-2 or TRBV6-3 and TRBJ2-7; D is perhaps TRBD1 or TRBD2 (5 bases each). The CDR3 contains 15 residues. Germline lookup yields CDR1 MNHEY and CDR2 SVGEGT. V dropped 2 bases and J dropped 6 bases, with 17 bases sitting between them. In nucleotides, the CDR3 is TGTGCCAGCAGTTACCTCGGGACGGGGAACGGCGAGCAGTACTTC. Translated, it gives CASSYLGTGNGEQYF.

Remarks on this clonotype: With a much larger clone just one base away, this may be a read error. The rearrangement uses TRBV2 and TRBJ2-5; tentative D call: TRBD2 (6 bases). The germline V gene has CDR1 SNHLY and CDR2 FYNNEI. The CDR3 extends over 15 amino acids. Trimming cost V 7 bases and J 1 base, with 16 bases left between them. The CDR3 DNA reads TGTGCCAGCAATCCCCGGGACTTAAGCCAAGAGACCCAGTACTTC. Translated, it gives CASNPRDLSQETQYF. Together with reference TRBV2 and TRBJ2-5, the CDR3 gives the full variable domain: EPEVTQTPSHQVTQMGQEVILRCVPISNHLYFYWYRQILGQKVEFLVSFYNNEISEKSEIFDDQFSVERPDGSNFTLKIRSTKLEDSAMYFCASNPRDLSQETQYFGPGTRLLVL.